Given below is one T cell receptor (beta chain) in context. The antigen remains undetermined. This specimen comes from a study of multiple sclerosis patients with progressive multifocal leukoencephalopathy. The study's findings and limits: Findings may reflect JC virus infection or just general immunocompromise.

V shed 7 bases and J 3 bases; nucleotides not matched to a gene: 10. CDR1 and CDR2 from the germline V gene are LNHDA and SQIVND (reference sequence). The CDR3 spans 16 residues. Generated by immunoSEQ multiplex PCR, the TCRdb table keeps only in-frame clones and is missing some. The sample lists about 25,000 clones; 75% to 95% were seen once. Time point given: 12 to 13 months of natalizumab therapy. The specimen was PBMCs, collected from a patient treated with natalizumab. The receptor was derived from a young man with multiple sclerosis. The chain joins TRBV19 to TRBJ2-3; 10 bases are shared with TRBD2. The CDR3 region is CASTERASGRTDTQYF. Here the CDR3 DNA reads TGTGCCAGTACAGAAAGGGCTAGCGGGAGAACAGATACGCAGTATTTT.